The next 28 T cell receptor beta chains were all read from a single sample in a study of blood T cell repertoires in COVID-19. Assay used: immunoSEQ multiplex PCR; TCRdb lists only in-frame clones, some missing. The sample yields under 400,000 clones, around 90% seen once. The sample taken for sequencing was peripheral blood. The receptors here all came from a woman between 25 and 40 years old with COVID-19, enrolled during active disease.

The chain carries TRBV28 and TRBJ2-7, with 10 positions matching TRBD2. The CDR3 extends over 18 amino acids. Germline CDR1 is MDHEN and CDR2 is SYDVKM. Trimming at V came to 2 bases and at J to 6 bases, leaving 16 bases not matched to a gene. CDR3 in DNA: TGTGCCAGCAGTTTAAGGGTGAGCGGGAGGGTTAGGTCGGTCGAGCAGTACTTC. Encoded protein: CASSLRVSGRVRSVEQYF.

This rearrangement joins TRBV5-6 to TRBJ1-4; possibly TRBD1 for D (5 bases). This CDR3 is built from 15 residues. CDR1 is SGHDT, CDR2 YYEEEE, per germline. V lost 2 bases and J lost 8, with 16 bases in between. The CDR3 DNA reads TGTGCCAGCAGCTTTTGGGGGGTCCTTGCGGAAAAACTGTTTTTT. This gives the protein CASSFWGVLAEKLFF.

The chain combines TRBV19 with TRBJ1-1, with D maybe TRBD1 (5 bases). Germline values: CDR1 LNHDA, CDR2 SQIVND (reference sequence). Trimming stripped 3 bases from V and 1 base from J, with 9 bases between. The length of the CDR3 is 14 residues. The CDR3 DNA is TGTGCCAGTAGTATTCAGGGCCCGAACACTGAAGCTTTCTTT. Protein product: CASSIQGPNTEAFF.

The V call is TRBV6-4, the J call TRBJ2-2; 9 bases line up with TRBD2. Unmatched junction bases numbered 8, after V lost 6 bases and J lost 6 bases. The length of the CDR3 is 15 residues. CDR1 is MRHNA and CDR2 is SNTAGT in the germline V gene. Here the CDR3 reads CASSPGTSPSGELFF. The DNA for the CDR3 is TGTGCCAGCAGCCCCGGGACTAGCCCCTCCGGGGAGCTGTTTTTT.

V and J are TRBV19 and TRBJ2-1; TRBD1 is a possible D gene (5 bases). V dropped 1 base and J dropped 5 bases, with 9 bases sitting between them. CDR1 LNHDA and CDR2 SQIVND come from the germline V gene (reference sequence). The CDR3 contains 14 residues. The CDR3 coding sequence is TGTGCCAGTAGTATAGGGGGCGCGAACAATGAGCAGTTCTTC. Translation: CASSIGGANNEQFF.

This clone was seen once. The gene calls are TRBV19 and TRBJ1-1; the D is unclear. Germline V gene lookup returns CDR1 LNHDA and CDR2 SQIVND (reference sequence). The CDR3 has 13 amino acids. V was clipped by 3 bases and J by 2 bases, with 7 bases between them. CDR3 coding DNA: TGTGCCAGTAGTATTCGTGGCAACACTGAAGCTTTCTTT. Its protein is CASSIRGNTEAFF.

In this sample, this clone turned up once. The chain uses TRBV9 and TRBJ2-1; 15 bases match TRBD2. Looked up from germline, CDR1 is SGDLS and CDR2 is YYNGEE. The CDR3 has 15 residues. After removal of 5 bases from V and 8 bases from J, the junction contained 5 bases not matched to a gene. The DNA of the CDR3 is TGTGCCAGCAGTCTGGGACTAGCGGGAGGCTATGAGCAGTTCTTC. It translates to CASSLGLAGGYEQFF.

This clone was seen only once. The chain recombines TRBV10-3 with TRBJ1-2; weak D call: TRBD1 (6 bases). V was shortened by 6 bases and J by 2 bases, with 10 bases between the two germline ends. Looked up from germline, CDR1 is ENHRY and CDR2 is SYGVKD. The CDR3 contains 13 residues. The CDR3 sequence: CAIRDSVNYGYTF. Here the CDR3 DNA reads TGTGCCATCAGGGACAGCGTGAACTATGGCTACACCTTC.

This rearrangement joins TRBV18 to TRBJ1-5; 7 bases line up with TRBD1. Germline values: CDR1 KGHSH, CDR2 LQKENI. The CDR3 extends over 15 amino acids. V was clipped by 6 bases and J by 2 bases; unmatched bases: 7. As DNA, the CDR3 is TGTGCCAGCTCGCTTACAGGGGTAGGCAATCAGCCCCAGCATTTT. Amino acids: CASSLTGVGNQPQHF. Based on the CDR3 plus reference TRBV18 and TRBJ1-5, the full variable domain is NAGVMQNPRHLVRRRGQEARLRCSPMKGHSHVYWYRQLPEEGLKFMVYLQKENIIDESGMPKERFSAEFPKEGPSILRIQQVVRGDSAAYFCASSLTGVGNQPQHFGDGTRLSIL.

The chain is built from TRBV5-4 and TRBJ2-5; TRBD1 agrees at 9 bases. The V and J ends lost 5 bases and 4 bases, in that order; junction bases with no gene match: 12. The CDR3 length is 16 residues. The germline gives CDR1 SGHNT, CDR2 YYREEE (reference sequence). CDR3 residues: CASSYPDRGGGETQYF. The CDR3 region has the DNA TGTGCCAGCAGTTACCCGGACAGGGGAGGGGGAGAGACCCAGTACTTC. The whole variable domain, filled in from reference TRBV5-4 and TRBJ2-5, reads ETGVTQSPTHLIKTRGQQVTLRCSSQSGHNTVSWYQQALGQGPQFIFQYYREEENGRGNFPPRFSGLQFPNYSSELNVNALELDDSALYLCASSYPDRGGGETQYFGPGTRLLVL.

The chain employs TRBV6-5 and TRBJ1-2, with 8 bases matching TRBD1. The CDR3 spans 12 residues. V lost 6 bases, J lost 7 bases, and 4 bases stayed unmatched. Per germline, CDR1 MNHEY and CDR2 SVGAGI. The CDR3 here is CASRDDRGGYTF. The DNA of the CDR3 is TGTGCCAGCAGGGATGACAGGGGTGGCTACACCTTC.

This rearrangement joins TRBV5-1 to TRBJ1-2, with 10 nucleotides matching TRBD1. The CDR3 is made up of 14 amino acids. The V gene's germline CDR1 is SGHRS and CDR2 YFSETQ. J was trimmed by 7 bases and V by 0 bases; bases with no gene match: 3. The CDR3 region has the DNA TGCGCCAGCAGCTTGGCCGGGACAGGGGTTGGCTACACCTTC. Translation: CASSLAGTGVGYTF.

This clone came up once. The genes are TRBV9 and TRBJ1-1; no clear D gene. The CDR3 contains 13 residues. V was clipped by 0 bases and J by 6 bases, with 9 bases between them. From germline, CDR1 is SGDLS and CDR2 YYNGEE. CDR3: CASSVATRSEAFF. CDR3 sequence (DNA): TGTGCCAGCAGCGTAGCTACCAGGTCTGAAGCTTTCTTT.

The J gene is TRBJ2-7, the V gene TRBV10-2; possibly TRBD1 for D (6 bases). CDR1 and CDR2 (germline): WSHSY, SAAADI. Trimming took off 6 bases at V and 2 bases at J, with 17 bases between the two ends. The CDR3 is made up of 15 amino acids. CDR3 DNA sequence: TGCGCCAGCAGAGTGGACGCTAACAGGGCCTACGAGCAGTACTTC. This codes for CASRVDANRAYEQYF.

The chain employs TRBV27 and TRBJ1-1, with D perhaps matching TRBD1 (5 bases). Germline CDR1 reads MNHEY; CDR2 reads SMNVEV (reference sequence). The CDR3 consists of 12 residues. V was cut by 5 bases and J by 5 bases, with 9 bases left in between. CDR3 coding DNA: TGTGCCAGCAGTCCCGACAGTACTGAAGCTTTCTTT. Translation gives CASSPDSTEAFF.

Regarding this clone: The sample holds other DNA sequences that translate to the same CDR3. This rearrangement joins TRBV5-5 to TRBJ2-7; 9 nucleotides agree with TRBD1. J was trimmed by 2 bases and V by 2 bases; bases with no gene match: 2. CDR3 size: 14 residues. Germline lookup yields CDR1 SGHKS and CDR2 YYEKEE (reference sequence). The chain's CDR3 is CASSFGTGTYEQYF. DNA of the CDR3: TGTGCCAGCAGCTTCGGGACAGGGACCTACGAGCAGTACTTC.

The chain is built from TRBV7-9 and TRBJ1-1, with 7 bases matching TRBD1. Germline CDR1 is SEHNR and CDR2 is FQNEAQ (reference sequence). The ends lost 0 bases at V and 1 base at J; junction bases unmatched: 8. The CDR3 runs to 17 residues. This CDR3 is CASSLARGGRGNTEAFF. In nucleotides, the CDR3 is TGTGCCAGCAGCTTAGCACGAGGGGGCAGGGGGAACACTGAAGCTTTCTTT.

V gene TRBV5-4 combines with J gene TRBJ1-1; D gene uncertain. Trimming removed 0 bases from V and 2 bases from J, with 5 bases in between. CDR1 and CDR2 from the germline V gene are SGHNT and YYREEE (reference sequence). This CDR3 region has 13 residues. DNA of the CDR3: TGTGCCAGCAGCTTGGTCCGTAACACTGAAGCTTTCTTT. Translation gives CASSLVRNTEAFF.

The V and J genes are TRBV5-5 and TRBJ1-2, with TRBD1 matching over 8 bases. Losses at the gene ends were 2 bases for V and 6 bases for J; bases not matched to a gene: 6. In germline, CDR1 is SGHKS, CDR2 YYEKEE (reference sequence). The CDR3 has 14 residues. CDR3 protein: CASSLPGTGNGYTF. CDR3 in DNA: TGTGCCAGCAGCTTACCCGGGACAGGTAATGGCTACACCTTC.

In this sample, this clone turned up once. The V call is TRBV2, the J call TRBJ1-2; TRBD1 agrees at 9 bases. V shed 6 bases and J 8 bases; nucleotides not matched to a gene: 7. In germline, CDR1 is SNHLY, CDR2 FYNNEI. The CDR3 has 13 amino acids. The CDR3 spells CASSVQGAGGYTF. CDR3 coding DNA: TGTGCCAGCAGCGTACAGGGGGCTGGCGGCTACACCTTC.

The chain employs TRBV2 and TRBJ1-3; D is ambiguous. The CDR3 is 12 amino acids. CDR1 is SNHLY and CDR2 is FYNNEI in the germline V gene. V lost 7 bases, J lost 0 bases, and 4 bases lay in between. CDR3 sequence reads: CASTGSGNTIYF. CDR3 DNA: TGTGCCAGCACAGGCTCTGGAAACACCATATATTTT.

The count of this clone is one. This chain uses TRBV19 with TRBJ1-6; a weak D match, TRBD1 (6 bases). The CDR3 runs 15 residues. CDR1 is LNHDA, CDR2 SQIVND, per germline (reference sequence). The V end was cut by 3 bases, the J end by 9 bases, with 15 bases between. CDR3: CASSILQGSGSPLHF. CDR3 sequence (DNA): TGTGCCAGTAGTATCCTTCAGGGGTCTGGTTCACCCCTCCACTTT.

This chain links TRBV5-4 with TRBJ2-2, with a tentative D call TRBD2 (5 bases). Per the germline V gene, CDR1 is SGHNT and CDR2 is YYREEE (reference sequence). The CDR3 runs 16 residues. V was shortened by 3 bases and J by 0 bases, with 12 bases between the two germline ends. CDR3 amino acids: CASSSFRGANTGELFF. CDR3 nucleotides: TGTGCCAGCAGCTCTTTTCGGGGAGCGAACACCGGGGAGCTGTTTTTT. Based on the CDR3 plus reference TRBV5-4 and TRBJ2-2, the full variable domain is ETGVTQSPTHLIKTRGQQVTLRCSSQSGHNTVSWYQQALGQGPQFIFQYYREEENGRGNFPPRFSGLQFPNYSSELNVNALELDDSALYLCASSSFRGANTGELFFGEGSRLTVL.

This chain connects TRBV9 to TRBJ1-3, with 7 bases lining up with TRBD1. There are 15 residues in the CDR3. V lost 4 bases and J lost 3; bases outside the gene matches: 7. The germline gives CDR1 SGDLS, CDR2 YYNGEE. The CDR3 sequence: CASSLRGDSGNTIYF. The CDR3, as DNA: TGTGCCAGCAGCCTTAGGGGGGACAGTGGAAACACCATATATTTT.

The J gene is TRBJ1-4, the V gene TRBV19; 8 nucleotides match TRBD1. Germline CDR1 is LNHDA and CDR2 is SQIVND (reference sequence). Losses at the gene ends were 6 bases for V and 5 bases for J; bases not matched to a gene: 2. The CDR3 sequence is 13 residues long. CDR3 region: CASRDRENEKLFF. As DNA, the CDR3 is TGTGCCAGTAGGGACAGGGAAAATGAAAAACTGTTTTTT.

The chain employs TRBV28 and TRBJ2-7; 12 bases align to TRBD2. V gave up 6 bases and J gave up 2 bases; unmatched junction bases: 5. CDR1 and CDR2 (germline): MDHEN, SYDVKM. The CDR3 contains 15 residues. CDR3 protein: CASRPLAGGTYEQYF. CDR3 DNA: TGTGCCAGCAGACCCCTAGCGGGAGGGACCTACGAGCAGTACTTC.

The chain joins TRBV29-1 to TRBJ1-1; D perhaps matches TRBD1 (6 bases). Looked up from germline, CDR1 is SQVTM and CDR2 is ANQGSEA. V gave up 7 bases and J gave up 5 bases, with 14 bases separating them. The CDR3 runs to 12 residues. This chain's CDR3 is CSAGGGRTEAFF. The CDR3 region has the DNA TGCAGCGCTGGGGGGGGCCGAACTGAAGCTTTCTTT. The full variable domain, in which reference TRBV29-1 and TRBJ1-1 provide the parts outside the CDR3, is SAVISQKPSRDICQRGTSLTIQCQVDSQVTMMFWYRQQPGQSLTLIATANQGSEATYESGFVIDKFPISRPNLTFSTLTVSNMSPEDSSIYLCSAGGGRTEAFFGQGTRLTVV.

The CDR3 region is CSVSQGLGTGELFF. Written as DNA, the CDR3 is TGCAGCGTTTCGCAGGGCTTGGGCACCGGGGAGCTGTTTTTT. The chain employs TRBV29-1 and TRBJ2-2; D is perhaps TRBD1 (5 bases). CDR3 length: 14 residues. The ends were cut back, 5 bases at V and 4 bases at J, with 14 bases in the middle. The germline gives CDR1 SQVTM, CDR2 ANQGSEA.